This T cell receptor (beta chain) was retrieved from a study of blood T cell repertoires in COVID-19. Whole-study context: T cells, B-cell-depleted T cells, or PBMCs provided the cDNA or gDNA that served as material.

Original methodology: Estimates of nucleated cell counts were drawn from the amplification of reference gene primers. Data came from immunoSEQ multiplex PCR; TCRdb stores just in-frame clones and leaves some out. V, J and clone size were drawn from that table, and D and trimming were deduced from the DNA. The sample shows about 200,000 clones, approximately 88% of them seen only once. This clone has only a few counts. V gave up 5 bases and J gave up 0 bases; unmatched junction bases: 4. The CDR3 runs 15 residues. Germline V lookup: CDR1 SGHTA, CDR2 FQGNSA. V and J are TRBV7-2 and TRBJ1-5, with 7 bases lining up with TRBD1. Sequences were obtained from peripheral blood. This receptor was identified in a man aged 40-49 years with acute or convalescent COVID-19. The DNA of the CDR3 is TGTGCCAGCAGCCTGACAGGGAATAGCAATCAGCCCCAGCATTTT. Translation: CASSLTGNSNQPQHF.